Below, 16 T cell receptor beta chains from the same sample are listed, as sequenced in a study of lymphopenia after photon versus proton radiotherapy. Method: immunoSEQ multiplex PCR; TCRdb's copy keeps in-frame clones and lacks some. The profile covers about 160,000 clones, with 75% to 90% appearing a single time and 4% to 5% taken by the ten largest. The sample here was peripheral blood, taken from a patient treated with photon-based radiotherapy. The receptors originated from a man aged 50 to 60 with gastric cancer.

Turning to this clone: A much larger clone differs from this one at a single base, so this may be a read error. The chain joins TRBV7-2 to TRBJ2-7; 7 bases agree with TRBD1. Germline-derived CDR1 and CDR2 are SGHTA and FQGNSA. The trim removed 3 bases at V and 2 bases at J, leaving 1 base unmatched. This CDR3 comprises 13 residues. The CDR3 DNA reads as TGTGCCAGCAGCTTGGGGACAGCCTACGAGCAGTACTTC. The encoded protein is CASSLGTAYEQYF.

The CDR3: CASSLGQYEQYF. The DNA for the CDR3 is TGTGCCAGCAGCCTCGGACAATACGAGCAGTACTTC. The V gene is TRBV7-9, the J gene TRBJ2-7; D perhaps matches TRBD1 (5 bases). Trimming took 5 bases from V and 4 from J, leaving 9 bases between them. This CDR3 has 12 amino acids. The germline V gene has CDR1 SEHNR and CDR2 FQNEAQ (reference sequence).

J is TRBJ1-5 and V is TRBV7-8, with 7 bases that match TRBD1. Germline V gene data show CDR1 as SGHVS and CDR2 as FQNEAQ. This CDR3 spans 15 amino acids. V gave up 2 bases and J gave up 6 bases; unmatched junction bases: 7. The CDR3 loop is CASSLPGGSGQPQHF. CDR3 DNA sequence: TGTGCCAGCAGCTTACCAGGGGGATCGGGTCAGCCCCAGCATTTT.

This chain joins TRBV28 and TRBJ2-1; no firm D call. This CDR3 has 12 residues. V was shortened by 6 bases and J by 6 bases, with 9 bases between the two germline ends. Germline assignment: CDR1 MDHEN and CDR2 SYDVKM. The CDR3 region is CASRLGSNEQFF. Here the CDR3 DNA reads TGTGCCAGCAGGCTAGGATCCAATGAGCAGTTCTTC.

The chain uses TRBV9 and TRBJ2-1; 7 bases agree with TRBD2. Germline V gene data show CDR1 as SGDLS and CDR2 as YYNGEE. The CDR3 covers 15 residues. Trimming took 0 bases from V and 5 from J; bases not matched to a gene: 5. The CDR3 DNA is TGTGCCAGCAGCGTAGGGAGCGGGATGAACAATGAGCAGTTCTTC. Translating gives CASSVGSGMNNEQFF.

J is TRBJ2-5 and V is TRBV10-2, with D possibly TRBD2 on 5 matching bases. Trimming removed 7 bases from V and 4 bases from J, with 13 bases in between. This CDR3 has 13 residues. CDR1 is WSHSY, CDR2 SAAADI, per germline. The CDR3 sequence is CASTDLGRETQYF. CDR3 nucleotide sequence: TGCGCCAGCACCGATCTAGGGAGAGAGACCCAGTACTTC.

Only one count was recorded for this clone. V gene TRBV27 combines with J gene TRBJ1-4; D may be TRBD1 (6 bases). Germline V gene sequence: CDR1 MNHEY, CDR2 SMNVEV (reference sequence). This CDR3 comprises 14 residues. V lost 6 bases and J 6 bases, leaving 14 bases between the germline ends. The CDR3 DNA reads as TGTGCCAGCAGGCAGGGGTTAGGGGATGAAAAACTGTTTTTT. It encodes CASRQGLGDEKLFF.

V usage is TRBV5-5 and J usage is TRBJ2-7; tentative D call: TRBD2 (6 bases). With 5 bases removed from V and 4 bases from J, the gap between germline ends came to 13 bases. The CDR3 contains 13 residues. Germline-derived CDR1 and CDR2 are SGHKS and YYEKEE (reference sequence). Written as DNA, the CDR3 is TGTGCCAGCAGTCGGGGACTTCTTTACGAGCAGTACTTC. Translation gives CASSRGLLYEQYF.

The chain couples TRBV30 to TRBJ1-5; D not certain. Trimming removed 1 base at V and 0 bases at J, with 10 bases between. The CDR3 has 15 residues. Germline V gives CDR1 GTSNPN, CDR2 SVGIG (reference sequence). Here the CDR3 DNA reads TGTGCCTGGAGTGGCGGACTAAATAGCAATCAGCCCCAGCATTTT. Residues: CAWSGGLNSNQPQHF.

The chain recombines TRBV19 with TRBJ2-7, with D possibly TRBD2 on 5 matching bases. Per germline, CDR1 LNHDA and CDR2 SQIVND (reference sequence). V gave up 5 bases and J gave up 1 base, with 15 bases separating them. This CDR3 comprises 15 residues. The CDR3, as DNA: TGTGCCAGTAGTCGCGGAGGAGTTTGGTCCTACGAGCAGTACTTC. Residues: CASSRGGVWSYEQYF.

The chain employs TRBV5-6 and TRBJ2-7, with 9 bases that match TRBD2. The CDR3 spans 14 residues. J was trimmed by 2 bases and V by 4 bases; bases with no gene match: 4. The germline V gene has CDR1 SGHDT and CDR2 YYEEEE. DNA for the CDR3: TGTGCCAGCAGCGCGGGACTAGCCACCTACGAGCAGTACTTC. Its translation: CASSAGLATYEQYF.

The chain combines TRBV30 with TRBJ1-2; maybe TRBD1 (5 bases). This CDR3 spans 14 amino acids. The V gene lost 4 bases and the J gene lost 4 bases, with 16 bases spanning the gap. Germline lookup yields CDR1 GTSNPN and CDR2 SVGIG (reference sequence). CDR3 in amino acids: CAWTPPGRGYGYTF. In DNA, the CDR3 is TGTGCCTGGACCCCCCCCGGTAGGGGCTATGGCTACACCTTC.

This clone appeared once. The rearrangement uses TRBV5-1 and TRBJ2-1, with TRBD1 matching 7 bases. The trim removed 0 bases at V and 0 bases at J, leaving 12 bases unmatched. The CDR3 runs to 19 residues. Per the germline V gene, CDR1 is SGHRS and CDR2 is YFSETQ. DNA for the CDR3: TGCGCCAGCAGCTTGGCCCATTGGACAGGCGCGAGCTCCTACAATGAGCAGTTCTTC. This codes for CASSLAHWTGASSYNEQFF.

This clone came up once. V and J are TRBV5-1 and TRBJ1-1; no firm D call. Trimming took off 0 bases at V and 5 bases at J, with 14 bases between the two ends. Germline loops: CDR1 SGHRS, CDR2 YFSETQ. This CDR3 comprises 15 residues. The chain's CDR3 is CASSLAGGVGTEAFF. CDR3 nucleotides: TGCGCCAGCAGCTTGGCCGGCGGTGTTGGGACTGAAGCTTTCTTT.

The CDR3 DNA is TGTGCCAGCAGCAACAGGACAGGGGGGAACACCGGGGAGCTGTTTTTT. It yields the protein CASSNRTGGNTGELFF. This sequence joins TRBV7-9 and TRBJ2-2; 10 nucleotides match TRBD1. This CDR3 spans 16 amino acids. The germline V gene has CDR1 SEHNR and CDR2 FQNEAQ (reference sequence). V was clipped by 5 bases and J by 1 base; unmatched bases: 4.

On this clone: In this CDR3 the conserved last residue, phenylalanine or tryptophan, is missing, so a read error is likely. The chain recombines TRBV13 with TRBJ1-3; D possibly corresponds to TRBD1 (5 bases). The CDR3 contains 12 residues. Per the germline V gene, CDR1 is PRHDT and CDR2 is FYEKMQ (reference sequence). The V gene lost 8 bases and the J gene lost 4 bases, with 9 bases spanning the gap. The CDR3 region is CASGGPGNTIYL. CDR3 sequence (DNA): TGTGCCAGCGGGGGACCAGGAAACACCATATATCTT.